The 10 T cell receptor beta chains reported below all come from one sample, sequenced in a study of blood T cell repertoires in COVID-19. Using immunoSEQ multiplex PCR, the repertoire was profiled, and TCRdb retains in-frame clones only, with some absent. Of about 310,000 clones listed, 87% are singletons. Specimen: PBMCs or T cells enriched from blood (not recorded which). Receptor source: a woman between 18 and 29 years old who had recovered from COVID-19.

V is TRBV9 and J is TRBJ1-4; 7 bases are a match to TRBD1. CDR3 size: 21 residues. Per germline, CDR1 SGDLS and CDR2 YYNGEE. The V and J ends lost 3 bases and 3 bases, in that order; junction bases with no gene match: 23. The CDR3 DNA is TGTGCCAGCAGCGCGCGCCCTGCCGGGCAGGGGGACCTGCATGCTAATGAAAAACTGTTTTTT. It translates to CASSARPAGQGDLHANEKLFF.

The gene calls are TRBV20-1 and TRBJ1-3; D unresolved. The CDR3 loop spans 15 amino acids. V lost 3 bases and J 0 bases, leaving 12 bases between the germline ends. Looked up from germline, CDR1 is DFQATT and CDR2 is SNEGSKA (reference sequence). CDR3 DNA: TGCAGTGCTAGTAAGTTCGCCAGCTCTGGAAACACCATATATTTT. Protein product: CSASKFASSGNTIYF.

Only a few counts were recorded for this clone. The rearrangement uses TRBV6-2 or TRBV6-3 and TRBJ1-5, with D perhaps TRBD1 (6 bases). This CDR3 is built from 14 residues. With 5 bases removed from V and 8 bases from J, the gap between germline ends came to 16 bases. Germline V gives CDR1 MNHEY, CDR2 SVGEGT. Written as DNA, the CDR3 is TGTGCCAGCAGTCTACAGGGCTTTTGGGAGCCCCAGCATTTT. As protein: CASSLQGFWEPQHF.

This chain joins TRBV9 and TRBJ1-1; D is uncertain. Trimming cost V 3 bases and J 0 bases, with 15 bases left between them. Germline-derived CDR1 and CDR2 are SGDLS and YYNGEE. The CDR3 consists of 16 residues. CDR3 DNA sequence: TGTGCCAGCAGCGCCGAGGGCGGATTCCTGAACACTGAAGCTTTCTTT. Its protein product is CASSAEGGFLNTEAFF.

V and J are TRBV15 and TRBJ1-6; 9 bases are shared with TRBD1. The V segment lost 5 bases and the J segment 7 bases; nucleotides outside the gene matches: 6. CDR3 size: 15 residues. Germline V gene sequence: CDR1 LNHNV, CDR2 YYDKDF (reference sequence). The CDR3: CATSGGQGRNSPLHF. CDR3 in DNA: TGTGCCACCAGCGGCGGACAGGGGAGGAATTCACCCCTCCACTTT.

The J gene is TRBJ2-1, the V gene TRBV7-3; TRBD1 is a possible D gene (6 bases). The CDR3 runs to 15 residues. The V end lost 4 bases, the J end lost 0 bases, and 10 bases lay between the germline ends. CDR1 is SGHTA and CDR2 is FQGTGA in the germline V gene. Here the CDR3 reads CASSYATGSYNEQFF. The DNA of the CDR3 is TGTGCCAGCAGCTACGCGACAGGCTCCTACAATGAGCAGTTCTTC.

This chain connects TRBV15 to TRBJ2-7; 7 bases match TRBD2. Germline V CDR1 and CDR2: LNHNV, YYDKDF (reference sequence). Trimming cost V 0 bases and J 0 bases; bases outside gene matches: 8. The CDR3 is 17 amino acids. CDR3 amino acids: CATSRERLARNSYEQYF. The CDR3 DNA is TGTGCCACCAGCAGAGAACGACTAGCCCGCAACTCCTACGAGCAGTACTTC.

J is TRBJ2-3 and V is TRBV5-1; TRBD1 matches 8 bases. Per germline, CDR1 SGHRS and CDR2 YFSETQ. V gave up 4 bases and J gave up 6 bases; unmatched junction bases: 10. The CDR3 is 15 amino acids. This chain's CDR3 is CASSPGGQGGDTQYF. The CDR3 DNA sequence: TGCGCCAGCAGCCCCGGCGGACAGGGCGGGGATACGCAGTATTTT.

This rearrangement joins TRBV12-3 or TRBV12-4 to TRBJ2-1; D uncertain. V was clipped by 4 bases and J by 12 bases, with 13 bases between them. The CDR3 is 12 residues long. The CDR3 coding sequence is TGTGCCAGCAGTTCCCACGCTTACGGGCAGTTCTTC. It encodes CASSSHAYGQFF.

The CDR3 region has the DNA TGTGCCAGCAGCTCAGGGGGCCCCTACGAGCAGTACTTC. Translation gives CASSSGGPYEQYF. This rearrangement joins TRBV6-5 to TRBJ2-7; 8 bases match TRBD1. The CDR3 covers 13 residues. CDR1 is MNHEY and CDR2 is SVGAGI in the germline V gene. Trimming cost V 6 bases and J 2 bases; bases outside gene matches: 3.